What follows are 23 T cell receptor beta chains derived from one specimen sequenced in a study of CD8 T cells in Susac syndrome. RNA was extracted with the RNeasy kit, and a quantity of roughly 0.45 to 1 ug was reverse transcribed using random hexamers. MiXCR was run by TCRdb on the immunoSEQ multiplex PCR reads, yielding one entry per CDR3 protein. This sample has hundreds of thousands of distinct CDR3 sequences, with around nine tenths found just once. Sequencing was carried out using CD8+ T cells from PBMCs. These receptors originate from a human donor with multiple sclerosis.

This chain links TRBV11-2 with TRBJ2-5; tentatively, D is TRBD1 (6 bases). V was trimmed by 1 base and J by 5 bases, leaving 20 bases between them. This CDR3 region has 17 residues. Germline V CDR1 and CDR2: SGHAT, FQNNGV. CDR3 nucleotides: TGTGCCAGCAGCTTAGGACCCTCTGAGGGGGTCGATGAGACCCAGTACTTC. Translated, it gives CASSLGPSEGVDETQYF.

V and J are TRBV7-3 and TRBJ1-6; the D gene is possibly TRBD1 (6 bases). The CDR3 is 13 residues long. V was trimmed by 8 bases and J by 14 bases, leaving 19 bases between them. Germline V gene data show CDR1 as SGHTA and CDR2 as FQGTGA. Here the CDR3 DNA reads TGTGCCAGCCCAAATCAGGGGCCCGCAGCCCTCCACTTT. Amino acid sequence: CASPNQGPAALHF.

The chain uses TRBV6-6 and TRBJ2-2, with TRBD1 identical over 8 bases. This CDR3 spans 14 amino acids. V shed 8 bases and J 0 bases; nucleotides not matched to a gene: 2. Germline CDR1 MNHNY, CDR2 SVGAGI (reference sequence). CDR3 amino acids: CASEDRANTGELFF. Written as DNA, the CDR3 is TGTGCCAGCGAGGACAGGGCGAACACCGGGGAGCTGTTTTTT.

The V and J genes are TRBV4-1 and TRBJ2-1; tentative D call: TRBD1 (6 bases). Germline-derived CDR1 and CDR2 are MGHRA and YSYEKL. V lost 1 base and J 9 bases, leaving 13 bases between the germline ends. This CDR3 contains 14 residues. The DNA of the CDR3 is TGCGCCAGCAGCCAAGTCAGGGGAAGGGGTGAGCAGTTCTTC. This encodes CASSQVRGRGEQFF.

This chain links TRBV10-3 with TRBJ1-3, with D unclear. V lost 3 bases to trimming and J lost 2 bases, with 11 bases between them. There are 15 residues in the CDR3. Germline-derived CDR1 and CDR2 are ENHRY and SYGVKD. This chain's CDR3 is CAISDQPDAGNTIYF. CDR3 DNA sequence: TGTGCCATCAGTGACCAACCCGACGCTGGAAACACCATATATTTT.

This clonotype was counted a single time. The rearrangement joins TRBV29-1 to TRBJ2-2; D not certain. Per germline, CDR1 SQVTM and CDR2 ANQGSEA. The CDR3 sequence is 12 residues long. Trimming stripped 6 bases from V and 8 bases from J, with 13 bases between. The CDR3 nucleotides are TGCAGCGTCTTGTGGTATGAGGGGGAGCTGTTTTTT. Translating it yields CSVLWYEGELFF.

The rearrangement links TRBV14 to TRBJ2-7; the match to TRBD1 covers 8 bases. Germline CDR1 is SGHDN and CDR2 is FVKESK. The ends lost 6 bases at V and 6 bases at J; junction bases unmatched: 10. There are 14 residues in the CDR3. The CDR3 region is CASRATGVSLEQYF. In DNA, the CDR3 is TGTGCCAGCAGGGCGACAGGGGTTTCTCTCGAGCAGTACTTC.

The CDR3 loop is CASSVGGGTGNTIYF. CDR3 nucleotide sequence: TGTGCCAGCAGCGTCGGGGGTGGAACTGGAAACACCATATATTTT. The chain employs TRBV9 and TRBJ1-3; D perhaps matches TRBD1 (5 bases). The CDR3 length is 15 residues. Germline values: CDR1 SGDLS, CDR2 YYNGEE. V lost 2 bases to trimming and J lost 2 bases, with 11 bases between them.

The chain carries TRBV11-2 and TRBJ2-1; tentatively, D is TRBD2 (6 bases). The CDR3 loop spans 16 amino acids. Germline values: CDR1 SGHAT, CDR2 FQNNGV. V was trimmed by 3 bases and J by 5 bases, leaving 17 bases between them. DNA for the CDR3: TGTGCCAGCAGCTTTACCGGGGGTGGGGACCACAATGAGCAGTTCTTC. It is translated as CASSFTGGGDHNEQFF.

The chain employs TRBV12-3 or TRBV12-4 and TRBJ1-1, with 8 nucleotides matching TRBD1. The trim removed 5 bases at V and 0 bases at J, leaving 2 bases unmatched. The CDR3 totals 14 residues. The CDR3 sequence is CASSVDRVNTEAFF. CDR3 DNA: TGTGCCAGCAGTGTGGACAGGGTGAACACTGAAGCTTTCTTT.

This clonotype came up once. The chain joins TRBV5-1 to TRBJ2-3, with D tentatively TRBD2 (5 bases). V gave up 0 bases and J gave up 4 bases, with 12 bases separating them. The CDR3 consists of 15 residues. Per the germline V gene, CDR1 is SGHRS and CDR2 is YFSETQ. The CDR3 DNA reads TGCGCCAGCAGCTTGGTAACCGGGAAGCCAGATACGCAGTATTTT. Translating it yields CASSLVTGKPDTQYF.

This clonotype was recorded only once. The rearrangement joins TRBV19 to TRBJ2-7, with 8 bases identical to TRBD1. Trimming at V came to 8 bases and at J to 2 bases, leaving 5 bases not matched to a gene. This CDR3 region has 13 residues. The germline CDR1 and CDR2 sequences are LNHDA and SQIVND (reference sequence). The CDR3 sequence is CASSTGVTYEQYF. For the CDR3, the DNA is TGTGCCAGTTCGACAGGGGTCACCTACGAGCAGTACTTC.

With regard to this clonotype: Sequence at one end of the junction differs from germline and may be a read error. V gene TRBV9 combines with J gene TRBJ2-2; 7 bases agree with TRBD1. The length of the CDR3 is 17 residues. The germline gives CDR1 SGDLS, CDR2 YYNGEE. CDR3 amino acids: CASSYAQQGENAGELFF. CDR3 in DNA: TGTGCCAGCAGCTACGCCCAGCAGGGGGAGAACGCCGGGGAGCTGTTTTTT. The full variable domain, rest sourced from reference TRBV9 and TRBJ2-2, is DSGVTQTPKHLITATGQRVTLRCSPRSGDLSVYWYQQSLDQGLQFLIQYYNGEERAKGNILERFSAQQFPDLHSELNLSSLELGDSALYFCASSYAQQGENAGELFFGEGSRLTVL.

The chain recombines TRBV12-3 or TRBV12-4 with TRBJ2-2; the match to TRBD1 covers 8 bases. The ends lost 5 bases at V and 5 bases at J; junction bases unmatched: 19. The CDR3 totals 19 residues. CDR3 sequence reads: CASSPPPGTGPPPTGELFF. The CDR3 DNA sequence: TGTGCCAGCAGTCCTCCTCCCGGGACAGGACCCCCTCCTACCGGGGAGCTGTTTTTT.

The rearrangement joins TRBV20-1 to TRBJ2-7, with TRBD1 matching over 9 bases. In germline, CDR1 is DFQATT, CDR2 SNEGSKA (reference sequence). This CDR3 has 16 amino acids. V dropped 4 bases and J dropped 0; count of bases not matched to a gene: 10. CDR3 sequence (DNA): TGCAGTGCTACGGAACAGGGGGCACTAAACTCCTACGAGCAGTACTTC. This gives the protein CSATEQGALNSYEQYF.

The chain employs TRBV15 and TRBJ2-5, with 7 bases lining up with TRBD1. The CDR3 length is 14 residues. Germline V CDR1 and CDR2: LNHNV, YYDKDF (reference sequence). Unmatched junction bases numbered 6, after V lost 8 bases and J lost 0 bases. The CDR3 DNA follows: TGTGCCACCCAGGGGACAGCGTACCAAGAGACCCAGTACTTC. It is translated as CATQGTAYQETQYF.

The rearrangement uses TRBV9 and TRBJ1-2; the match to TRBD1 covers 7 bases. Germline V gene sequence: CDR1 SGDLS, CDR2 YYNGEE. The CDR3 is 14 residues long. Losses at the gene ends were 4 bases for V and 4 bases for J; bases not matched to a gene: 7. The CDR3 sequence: CASSNPGQPYGYTF. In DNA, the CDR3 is TGTGCCAGCAGCAATCCGGGACAGCCCTATGGCTACACCTTC.

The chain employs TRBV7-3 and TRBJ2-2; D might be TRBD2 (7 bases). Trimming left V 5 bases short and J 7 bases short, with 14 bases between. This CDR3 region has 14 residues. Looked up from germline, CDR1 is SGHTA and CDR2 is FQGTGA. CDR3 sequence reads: CASSPRGGGGELFF. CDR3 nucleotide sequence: TGTGCCAGCAGCCCTCGCGGGGGCGGCGGGGAGCTGTTTTTT.

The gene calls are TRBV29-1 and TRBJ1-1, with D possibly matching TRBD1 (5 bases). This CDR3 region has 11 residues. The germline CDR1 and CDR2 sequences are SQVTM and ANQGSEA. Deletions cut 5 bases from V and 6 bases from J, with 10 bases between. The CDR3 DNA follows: TGCAGCGTTTTGTTAGGGGCTGAAGCTTTCTTT. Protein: CSVLLGAEAFF. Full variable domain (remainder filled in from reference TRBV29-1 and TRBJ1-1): SAVISQKPSRDICQRGTSLTIQCQVDSQVTMMFWYRQQPGQSLTLIATANQGSEATYESGFVIDKFPISRPNLTFSTLTVSNMSPEDSSIYLCSVLLGAEAFFGQGTRLTVV.

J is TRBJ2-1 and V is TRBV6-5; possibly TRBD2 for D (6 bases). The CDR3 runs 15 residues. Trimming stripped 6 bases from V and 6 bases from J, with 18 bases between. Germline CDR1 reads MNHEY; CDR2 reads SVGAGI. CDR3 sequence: CASRNLGGVPNEQFF. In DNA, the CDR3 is TGTGCCAGCAGAAACCTCGGGGGAGTTCCCAATGAGCAGTTCTTC.

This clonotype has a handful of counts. CDR3 protein: CSVEGQNTGELFF. The DNA for the CDR3 is TGCAGCGTTGAAGGGCAAAACACCGGGGAGCTGTTTTTT. The rearrangement uses TRBV29-1 and TRBJ2-2; D unresolved. The CDR3 covers 13 residues. The ends were cut back, 1 base at V and 2 bases at J, with 5 bases in the middle. Germline V CDR1 and CDR2: SQVTM, ANQGSEA.

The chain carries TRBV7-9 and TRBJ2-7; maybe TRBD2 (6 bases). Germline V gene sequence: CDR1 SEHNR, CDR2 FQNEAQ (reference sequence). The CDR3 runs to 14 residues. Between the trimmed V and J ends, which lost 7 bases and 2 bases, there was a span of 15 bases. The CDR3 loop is CASNDGGPTYEQYF. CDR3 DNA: TGTGCCAGCAACGACGGGGGACCTACCTACGAGCAGTACTTC. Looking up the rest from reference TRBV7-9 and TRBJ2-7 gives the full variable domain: DTGVSQNPRHKITKRGQNVTFRCDPISEHNRLYWYRQTLGQGPEFLTYFQNEAQLEKSRLLSDRFSAERPKGSFSTLEIQRTEQGDSAMYLCASNDGGPTYEQYFGPGTRLTVT.

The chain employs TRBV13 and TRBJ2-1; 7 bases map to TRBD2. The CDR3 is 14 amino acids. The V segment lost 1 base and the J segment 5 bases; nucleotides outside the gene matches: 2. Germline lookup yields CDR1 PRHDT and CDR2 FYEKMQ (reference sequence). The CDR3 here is CASSLDSGHNEQFF. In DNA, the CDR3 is TGTGCCAGCAGCTTAGATAGCGGGCACAATGAGCAGTTCTTC.